This T cell receptor beta chain came from a study of T cells in Graves' hyperthyroidism and ophthalmopathy. Across the study: Peripheral blood sampling occurred at initial diagnosis, before any treatment.

Points on this clonotype: Its target is unknown.

This CDR3 region has 14 residues. CDR1 is DFQATT, CDR2 SNEGSKA, per germline (reference sequence). Between the trimmed V and J ends, which lost 5 bases and 5 bases, there was a span of 18 bases. RNA transcripts were the template for amplifying TCR beta CDR3 regions. The HTBI set primed first-round TCR CDR3 RT-PCR. Using its own MiXCR run on the multiplex PCR reads, TCRdb lists one record per CDR3 protein. Of roughly 800,000 distinct CDR3 sequences in the sample, about 38% were seen once. Stable Graves' hyperthyroidism meant no ophthalmopathy progression within 18 months. Findings and caveats of the study: The blood repertoire included most of the expanded thyroid clonotypes above 0.001.

Sequences were obtained from blood. This receptor was taken from a man younger than 30 with Graves' hyperthyroidism. The chain carries TRBV20-1 and TRBJ2-5; D is possibly TRBD2 (6 bases). This CDR3 reads CSASGLSNGETQYF. DNA for the CDR3: TGCAGTGCTTCCGGACTAAGTAATGGTGAGACCCAGTACTTC.